The clone carrying this TCR beta chain was detected many times. Its antigen is undetermined. A second about 6 to 12 cycle PCR used barcoded and J-beta primers. Tags on each cDNA molecule came from a template-switch adaptor with 12 random nucleotides. One entry per CDR3 protein results from TCRdb running MiXCR on the 5' RACE reads. The table includes approximately 680,000 distinct CDR3 sequences, approximately 29% detected once. The data stem from a study of blood T cells in healthy people across ages. The study's findings and limits: CMV status of donors was unknown, possibly confounding expanded clonotype changes. A roughly linear age-dependent decrease characterized TCR beta diversity per million T cells. Higher naive T cell percentage went strongly together with higher TCR beta diversity.

Material: blood. The receptor's source is a woman of 80 years or more in good health.

This chain's CDR3 is CASSSSSSKEETQYF. CDR3 in DNA: TGCGCCAGCAGCTCCTCCAGCTCGAAGGAGGAGACCCAGTACTTC. This chain joins TRBV5-1 and TRBJ2-5, with D unresolved. Germline CDR1 and CDR2: SGHRS and YFSETQ. V was pared by 3 bases and J by 5 bases, with 17 bases between. The CDR3 is made up of 15 amino acids.